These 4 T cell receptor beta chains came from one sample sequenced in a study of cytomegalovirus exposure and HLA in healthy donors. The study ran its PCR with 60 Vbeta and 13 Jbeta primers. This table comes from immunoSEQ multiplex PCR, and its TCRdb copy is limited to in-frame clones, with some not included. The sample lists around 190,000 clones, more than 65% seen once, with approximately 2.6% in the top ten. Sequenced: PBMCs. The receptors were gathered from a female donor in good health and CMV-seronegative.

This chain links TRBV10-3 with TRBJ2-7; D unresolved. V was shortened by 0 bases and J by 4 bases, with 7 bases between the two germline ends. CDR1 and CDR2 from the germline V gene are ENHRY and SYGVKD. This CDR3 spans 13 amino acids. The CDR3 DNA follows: TGTGCCATCAGTGAGTCGGTAGTTTACGAGCAGTACTTC. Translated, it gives CAISESVVYEQYF.

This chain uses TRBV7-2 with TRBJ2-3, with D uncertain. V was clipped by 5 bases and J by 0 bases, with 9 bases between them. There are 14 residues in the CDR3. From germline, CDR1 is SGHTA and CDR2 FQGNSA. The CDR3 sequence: CASSQDGSTDTQYF. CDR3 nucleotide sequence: TGTGCCAGCAGCCAAGACGGGAGCACAGATACGCAGTATTTT.

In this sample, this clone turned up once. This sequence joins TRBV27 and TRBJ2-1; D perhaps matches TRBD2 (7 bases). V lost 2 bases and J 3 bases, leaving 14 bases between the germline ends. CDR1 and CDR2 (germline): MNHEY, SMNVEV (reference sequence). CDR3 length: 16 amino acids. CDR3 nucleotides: TGTGCCAGCAGTTTACTAGGGGGGGCGGGCTACAATGAGCAGTTCTTC. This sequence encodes CASSLLGGAGYNEQFF.

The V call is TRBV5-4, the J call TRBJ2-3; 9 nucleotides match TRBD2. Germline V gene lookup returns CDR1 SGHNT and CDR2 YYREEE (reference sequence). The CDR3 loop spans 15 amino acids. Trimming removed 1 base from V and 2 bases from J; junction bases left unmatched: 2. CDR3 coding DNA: TGTGCCAGCAGCTTGTTAGCGGGAGTCACAGATACGCAGTATTTT. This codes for CASSLLAGVTDTQYF.